The 23 T cell receptor beta chains below come from one sample, sequenced in a study of control samples from healthy donors and cancer patients. Measured with immunoSEQ multiplex PCR; TCRdb has only the in-frame clones, and not every one. The data show around 110,000 clones, approximately 92% seen once. Input material: PBMCs. The receptors derive from a woman between 50 and 59 years old with colorectal cancer.

The CDR3 spells CASSEFTGEAFF. DNA of the CDR3: TGTGCCAGCAGTGAATTCACAGGTGAAGCTTTCTTT. The gene calls are TRBV2 and TRBJ1-1; TRBD1 is a possible D gene (5 bases). This CDR3 has 12 amino acids. The V end was cut by 2 bases, the J end by 7 bases, with 8 bases between. CDR1 and CDR2 from the germline V gene are SNHLY and FYNNEI.

This clone was picked up one time. This chain uses TRBV28 with TRBJ2-7; 11 nucleotides align to TRBD2. This CDR3 spans 14 amino acids. The germline gives CDR1 MDHEN, CDR2 SYDVKM. The J segment lost 4 bases and the V segment lost 5 bases, leaving 4 bases of the junction unmatched. The CDR3 loop reads CASSGTSGSYEQYF. The CDR3 coding sequence is TGTGCCAGCAGTGGTACTAGCGGGAGTTACGAGCAGTACTTC.

The chain carries TRBV9 and TRBJ2-7; D is ambiguous. The CDR3 contains 15 residues. V dropped 2 bases and J dropped 5 bases, with 17 bases sitting between them. The germline V gene has CDR1 SGDLS and CDR2 YYNGEE. The CDR3, as DNA: TGTGCCAGCAGCGTCAGTGGCCTAGATGATCACGAGCAGTACTTC. Translated: CASSVSGLDDHEQYF.

V is TRBV5-1 and J is TRBJ2-3; the D is unclear. Between the trimmed V and J ends, which lost 0 bases and 1 base, there was a span of 3 bases. The CDR3 covers 13 residues. Germline V CDR1 and CDR2: SGHRS, YFSETQ. The CDR3 reads CASSLGRTDTQYF. The CDR3 nucleotides are TGCGCCAGCAGCTTGGGGCGCACAGATACGCAGTATTTT.

The chain joins TRBV21-1 to TRBJ1-3; the table gives TRBD1 as D, unverified against the DNA. TRBV21-1 is marked as a pseudogene. CDR3 length equals 13 residues. Here the CDR3 reads CASSKGQGNTIYF. CDR3 nucleotide sequence: TGTGCCAGCAGCAAGGGGCAGGGAAACACCATATATTTT.

The CDR3 DNA sequence: TGTGCCAGCAGTTTGCAGGGGGGGAACACTGAAGCTTTCTTT. The encoded protein is CASSLQGGNTEAFF. The chain recombines TRBV28 with TRBJ1-1; 7 bases are a match to TRBD1. CDR1 is MDHEN and CDR2 is SYDVKM in the germline V gene. V lost 3 bases and J lost 1; bases outside the gene matches: 2. The CDR3 runs to 14 residues.

This rearrangement joins TRBV7-6 to TRBJ2-1; D might be TRBD2 (6 bases). This CDR3 contains 15 residues. V was shortened by 5 bases and J by 3 bases, with 14 bases between the two germline ends. Germline-derived CDR1 and CDR2 are SGHVS and FNYEAQ. In nucleotides, the CDR3 is TGTGCCAGCAGCCTCTTGGTGGGAGGCTACAATGAGCAGTTCTTC. This translates into CASSLLVGGYNEQFF.

V is TRBV7-9 and J is TRBJ1-1; D gene unclear. The CDR3 extends over 14 amino acids. Germline CDR1 and CDR2: SEHNR and FQNEAQ (reference sequence). Trimming took 1 base from V and 8 from J, leaving 14 bases between them. The CDR3 sequence is CASSLVAGVPEAFF. Here the CDR3 DNA reads TGTGCCAGCAGCTTAGTCGCCGGGGTTCCCGAAGCTTTCTTT.

V gene TRBV27 combines with J gene TRBJ1-4; TRBD1 matches at 9 bases. V shed 5 bases, J shed 12 bases, and the junction held 16 bases outside the gene matches. This CDR3 region has 16 residues. Looked up from germline, CDR1 is MNHEY and CDR2 is SMNVEV (reference sequence). Here the CDR3 reads CASSLAYDRGRFELFF. In DNA form, the CDR3 reads TGTGCCAGCAGTCTCGCCTATGACAGGGGGAGGTTTGAACTGTTTTTT. The whole variable domain, filled in from reference TRBV27 and TRBJ1-4, reads EAQVTQNPRYLITVTGKKLTVTCSQNMNHEYMSWYRQDPGLGLRQIYYSMNVEVTDKGDVPEGYKVSRKEKRNFPLILESPSPNQTSLYFCASSLAYDRGRFELFFGSGTQLSVL.

The rearrangement uses TRBV4-1 and TRBJ2-3; D is possibly TRBD2 (5 bases). Trimming stripped 4 bases from V and 1 base from J, with 9 bases between. CDR3 length: 14 amino acids. From germline, CDR1 is MGHRA and CDR2 YSYEKL. The CDR3 region is CASSLGAGTDTQYF. CDR3 bases: TGCGCCAGCAGCCTGGGAGCCGGCACAGATACGCAGTATTTT.

The chain has TRBV5-1 and TRBJ1-1; the match to TRBD1 covers 9 bases. Per the germline V gene, CDR1 is SGHRS and CDR2 is YFSETQ. The CDR3 has 15 residues. Trimming removed 5 bases from V and 1 base from J; junction bases left unmatched: 6. The CDR3 DNA is TGCGCCAGCAGTTTTCGGACAGGGGCGAACACTGAAGCTTTCTTT. Its protein product is CASSFRTGANTEAFF.

The gene calls are TRBV9 and TRBJ2-6; D is ambiguous. Looked up from germline, CDR1 is SGDLS and CDR2 is YYNGEE. The germline V and J ends were trimmed by 0 bases and 4 bases, with 5 bases remaining between them. The CDR3 has 14 amino acids. DNA for the CDR3: TGTGCCAGCAGCGTAGATAGAGGGGCCAACGTCCTGACTTTC. This encodes CASSVDRGANVLTF. The variable domain in full, with the rest retrieved from reference TRBV9 and TRBJ2-6, is DSGVTQTPKHLITATGQRVTLRCSPRSGDLSVYWYQQSLDQGLQFLIQYYNGEERAKGNILERFSAQQFPDLHSELNLSSLELGDSALYFCASSVDRGANVLTFGAGSRLTVL.

The chain links TRBV30 to TRBJ2-5; D is perhaps TRBD1 or TRBD2 (6 bases each). The germline CDR1 and CDR2 sequences are GTSNPN and SVGIG (reference sequence). This CDR3 comprises 13 residues. V lost 1 base to trimming and J lost 5 bases, with 11 bases between them. CDR3 residues: CAWSGGAGETQYF. In DNA form, the CDR3 reads TGTGCCTGGAGTGGGGGGGCCGGGGAGACCCAGTACTTC.

In DNA form, the CDR3 reads TGTGCCAGCAACCTACAGGGTTTGGGAAACACCATATATTTT. Its translation is CASNLQGLGNTIYF. The chain employs TRBV28 and TRBJ1-3, with D perhaps TRBD1 (6 bases). The germline V gene has CDR1 MDHEN and CDR2 SYDVKM. This CDR3 region has 14 residues. Trimming left V 7 bases short and J 4 bases short, with 14 bases between.

This clone was counted between two and nine times. This chain connects TRBV2 to TRBJ1-1; perhaps TRBD1 as D (5 bases). The germline gives CDR1 SNHLY, CDR2 FYNNEI. V was pared by 1 base and J by 4 bases, with 16 bases between. This CDR3 contains 16 residues. CDR3 sequence: CASSEGFRTGGTEAFF. The CDR3 bases are TGTGCCAGCAGTGAAGGCTTCCGGACTGGGGGCACTGAAGCTTTCTTT.

This chain uses TRBV10-3 with TRBJ2-3, with 7 bases lining up with TRBD2. Losses at the gene ends were 8 bases for V and 2 bases for J; bases not matched to a gene: 4. This CDR3 has 13 residues. Looked up from germline, CDR1 is ENHRY and CDR2 is SYGVKD. CDR3 loop: CAISGTNTDTQYF. The CDR3 region has the DNA TGTGCCATCTCCGGGACTAACACAGATACGCAGTATTTT.

This chain uses TRBV5-4 with TRBJ2-1, with 12 nucleotides matching TRBD2. CDR3 size: 15 residues. The V gene end was trimmed by 6 bases and the J gene end by 3 bases; junction bases not matched to a gene: 4. The germline V gene has CDR1 SGHNT and CDR2 YYREEE (reference sequence). CDR3 sequence reads: CASNLAGGLYNEQFF. DNA for the CDR3: TGTGCCAGCAACCTAGCGGGGGGGCTCTACAATGAGCAGTTCTTC.

The V gene is TRBV5-1, the J gene TRBJ1-1; tentative D call: TRBD1 (5 bases). V gave up 7 bases and J gave up 0 bases, with 10 bases separating them. The CDR3 is 13 amino acids. Germline V gives CDR1 SGHRS, CDR2 YFSETQ. The CDR3, as DNA: TGCGCCAGCGGGGCAGACATGAACACTGAAGCTTTCTTT. Its protein is CASGADMNTEAFF.

CDR3 nucleotides: TGTGCCACCAGGCTCCAGCGCCCGACGACCGGGGAGCTGTTTTTT. This sequence encodes CATRLQRPTTGELFF. The gene calls are TRBV19 and TRBJ2-2; D not certain. The CDR3 is 15 amino acids. Germline CDR1 and CDR2: LNHDA and SQIVND (reference sequence). The V gene lost 10 bases and the J gene lost 5 bases, with 20 bases spanning the gap.

The rearrangement links TRBV6-5 to TRBJ2-5; D is unclear. CDR3 length: 14 amino acids. Germline CDR1 MNHEY, CDR2 SVGAGI. The V and J ends lost 0 bases and 7 bases respectively, with 12 bases between them. This CDR3 reads CASSYSGPGGTQYF. CDR3 bases: TGTGCCAGCAGTTACTCAGGGCCGGGTGGGACCCAGTACTTC.

V gene TRBV28 combines with J gene TRBJ1-2; D is undetermined. This CDR3 comprises 13 residues. V dropped 6 bases and J dropped 0 bases, with 8 bases sitting between them. Germline lookup yields CDR1 MDHEN and CDR2 SYDVKM. The CDR3 bases are TGTGCCAGCAGGACACCTTCTAACTATGGCTACACCTTC. This codes for CASRTPSNYGYTF.

V and J are TRBV5-1 and TRBJ2-6, with D tentatively TRBD2 (5 bases). Trimming pared 1 base from V and 2 bases from J, leaving 7 bases between. The CDR3 spans 15 residues. Germline CDR1 is SGHRS and CDR2 is YFSETQ. The DNA of the CDR3 is TGCGCCAGCAGCTTGTGGAGGACTGGGGCCAACGTCCTGACTTTC. Amino acids: CASSLWRTGANVLTF.

This rearrangement joins TRBV6-5 to TRBJ2-2; a possible D gene is TRBD1 (5 bases). Germline-derived CDR1 and CDR2 are MNHEY and SVGAGI. V was clipped by 6 bases and J by 3 bases, with 14 bases between them. CDR3 size: 15 residues. CDR3 nucleotide sequence: TGTGCCAGCAGAGTTGGCAGGGCTGACACCGGGGAGCTGTTTTTT. It specifies CASRVGRADTGELFF.